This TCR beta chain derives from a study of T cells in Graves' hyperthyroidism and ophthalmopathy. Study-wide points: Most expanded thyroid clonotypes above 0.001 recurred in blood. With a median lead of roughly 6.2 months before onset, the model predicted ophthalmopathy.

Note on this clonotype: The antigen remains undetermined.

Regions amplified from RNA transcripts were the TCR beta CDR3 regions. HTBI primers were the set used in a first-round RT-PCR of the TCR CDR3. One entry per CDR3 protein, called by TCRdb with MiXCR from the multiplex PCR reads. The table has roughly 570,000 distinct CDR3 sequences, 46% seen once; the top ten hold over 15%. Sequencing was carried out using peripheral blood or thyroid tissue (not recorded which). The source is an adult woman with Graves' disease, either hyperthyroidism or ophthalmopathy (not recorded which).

Here the CDR3 DNA reads TGTGCCAGCAGTCCGGGAGGTGACTCACCCCTCCACTTT. Residues: CASSPGGDSPLHF. The V call is TRBV7-2, the J call TRBJ1-6; D call uncertain. Germline V lookup: CDR1 SGHTA, CDR2 FQGNSA. Trimming removed 6 bases at V and 10 bases at J, with 13 bases between. The CDR3 has 13 amino acids.